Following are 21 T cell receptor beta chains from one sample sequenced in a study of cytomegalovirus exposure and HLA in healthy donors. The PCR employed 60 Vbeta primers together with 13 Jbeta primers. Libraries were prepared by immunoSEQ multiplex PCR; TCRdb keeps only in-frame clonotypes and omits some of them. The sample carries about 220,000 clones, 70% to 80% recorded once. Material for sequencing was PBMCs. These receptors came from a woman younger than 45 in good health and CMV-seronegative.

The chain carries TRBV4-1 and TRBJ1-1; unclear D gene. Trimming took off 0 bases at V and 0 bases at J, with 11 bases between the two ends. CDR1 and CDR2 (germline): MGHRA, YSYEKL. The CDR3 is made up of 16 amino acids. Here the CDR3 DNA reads TGCGCCAGCAGCCAAGAGAGGGCACTGTTGAACACTGAAGCTTTCTTT. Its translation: CASSQERALLNTEAFF.

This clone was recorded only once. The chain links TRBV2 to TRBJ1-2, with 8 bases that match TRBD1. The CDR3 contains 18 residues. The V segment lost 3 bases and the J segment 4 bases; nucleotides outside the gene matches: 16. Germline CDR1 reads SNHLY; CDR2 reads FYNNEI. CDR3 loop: CASSDFRGRTGPTYGYTF. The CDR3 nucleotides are TGTGCCAGCAGTGACTTTAGAGGCCGGACAGGGCCTACCTATGGCTACACCTTC. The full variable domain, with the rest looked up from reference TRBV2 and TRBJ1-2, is EPEVTQTPSHQVTQMGQEVILRCVPISNHLYFYWYRQILGQKVEFLVSFYNNEISEKSEIFDDQFSVERPDGSNFTLKIRSTKLEDSAMYFCASSDFRGRTGPTYGYTFGSGTRLTVV.

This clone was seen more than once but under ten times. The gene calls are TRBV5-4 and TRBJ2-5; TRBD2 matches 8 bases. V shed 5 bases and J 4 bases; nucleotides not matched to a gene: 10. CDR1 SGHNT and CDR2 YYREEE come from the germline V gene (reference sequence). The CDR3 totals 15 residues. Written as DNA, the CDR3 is TGTGCCAGCAGTCCTTCGGGGGGGTATCGAGAGACCCAGTACTTC. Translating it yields CASSPSGGYRETQYF.

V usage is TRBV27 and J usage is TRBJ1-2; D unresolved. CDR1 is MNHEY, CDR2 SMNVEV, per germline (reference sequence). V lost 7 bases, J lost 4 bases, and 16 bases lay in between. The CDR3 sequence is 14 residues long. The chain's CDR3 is CASTPTGVGYGYTF. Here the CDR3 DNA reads TGTGCCAGCACCCCGACCGGGGTGGGCTATGGCTACACCTTC.

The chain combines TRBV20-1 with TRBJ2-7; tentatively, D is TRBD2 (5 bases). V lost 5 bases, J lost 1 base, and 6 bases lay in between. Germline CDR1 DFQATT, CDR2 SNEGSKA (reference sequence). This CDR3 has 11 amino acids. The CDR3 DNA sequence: TGCAGTGCTCGGAGGTCCTACGAGCAGTACTTC. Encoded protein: CSARRSYEQYF.

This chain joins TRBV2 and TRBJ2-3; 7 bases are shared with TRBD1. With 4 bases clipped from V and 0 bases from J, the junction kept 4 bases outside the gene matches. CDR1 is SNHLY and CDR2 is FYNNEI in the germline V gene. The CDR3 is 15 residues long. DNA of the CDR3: TGTGCCAGCAGTGTCGGGACAGCTAGCACAGATACGCAGTATTTT. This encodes CASSVGTASTDTQYF.

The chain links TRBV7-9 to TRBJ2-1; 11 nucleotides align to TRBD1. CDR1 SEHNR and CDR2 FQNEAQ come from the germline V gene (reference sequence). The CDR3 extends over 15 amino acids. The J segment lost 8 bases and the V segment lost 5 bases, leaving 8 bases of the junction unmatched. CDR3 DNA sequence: TGTGCCAGCAGCCGGACAGGGGGCTACCCCGATGAGCAGTTCTTC. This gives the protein CASSRTGGYPDEQFF.

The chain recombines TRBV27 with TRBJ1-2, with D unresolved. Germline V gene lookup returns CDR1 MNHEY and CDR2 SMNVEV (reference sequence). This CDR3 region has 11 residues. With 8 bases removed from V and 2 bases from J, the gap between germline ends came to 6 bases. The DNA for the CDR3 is TGTGCCAGCCGCGGGAACTATGGCTACACCTTC. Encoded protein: CASRGNYGYTF.

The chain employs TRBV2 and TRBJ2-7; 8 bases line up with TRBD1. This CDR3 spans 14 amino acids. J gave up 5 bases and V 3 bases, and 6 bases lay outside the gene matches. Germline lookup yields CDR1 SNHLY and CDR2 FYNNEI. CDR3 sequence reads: CASSETGEENEQYF. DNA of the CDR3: TGTGCCAGCAGTGAGACAGGGGAGGAGAACGAGCAGTACTTC.

The CDR3 spells CATEPRVKILRTNEKLFF. CDR3 nucleotides: TGTGCCACCGAGCCTCGGGTGAAAATCCTGCGTACTAATGAAAAACTGTTTTTT. The chain has TRBV27 and TRBJ1-4; D unresolved. Looked up from germline, CDR1 is MNHEY and CDR2 is SMNVEV (reference sequence). CDR3 length equals 18 residues. Trimming cost V 10 bases and J 2 bases, with 26 bases left between them. Combining the CDR3 with reference TRBV27 and TRBJ1-4 gives the whole variable domain EAQVTQNPRYLITVTGKKLTVTCSQNMNHEYMSWYRQDPGLGLRQIYYSMNVEVTDKGDVPEGYKVSRKEKRNFPLILESPSPNQTSLYFCATEPRVKILRTNEKLFFGSGTQLSVL.

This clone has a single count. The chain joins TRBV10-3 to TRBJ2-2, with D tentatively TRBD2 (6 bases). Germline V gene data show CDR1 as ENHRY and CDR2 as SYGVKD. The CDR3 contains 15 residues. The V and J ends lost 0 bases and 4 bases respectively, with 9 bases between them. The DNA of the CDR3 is TGTGCCATCAGTGAGTCGGGGGGAAGCACCGGGGAGCTGTTTTTT. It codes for CAISESGGSTGELFF.

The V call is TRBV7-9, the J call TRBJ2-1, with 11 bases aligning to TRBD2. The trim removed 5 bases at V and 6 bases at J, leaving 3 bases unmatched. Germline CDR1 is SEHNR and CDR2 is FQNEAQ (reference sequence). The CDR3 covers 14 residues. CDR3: CASSRLAGINEQFF. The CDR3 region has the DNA TGTGCCAGCAGCAGACTAGCGGGGATCAATGAGCAGTTCTTC. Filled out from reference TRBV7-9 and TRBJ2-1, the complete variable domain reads DTGVSQNPRHKITKRGQNVTFRCDPISEHNRLYWYRQTLGQGPEFLTYFQNEAQLEKSRLLSDRFSAERPKGSFSTLEIQRTEQGDSAMYLCASSRLAGINEQFFGPGTRLTVL.

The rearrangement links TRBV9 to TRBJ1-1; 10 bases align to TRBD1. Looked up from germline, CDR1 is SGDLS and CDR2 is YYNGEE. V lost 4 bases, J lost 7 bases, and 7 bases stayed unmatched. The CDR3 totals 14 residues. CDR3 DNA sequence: TGTGCCAGCAGCTCCCGGGACAGGGGAGGTGAAGCTTTCTTT. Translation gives CASSSRDRGGEAFF.

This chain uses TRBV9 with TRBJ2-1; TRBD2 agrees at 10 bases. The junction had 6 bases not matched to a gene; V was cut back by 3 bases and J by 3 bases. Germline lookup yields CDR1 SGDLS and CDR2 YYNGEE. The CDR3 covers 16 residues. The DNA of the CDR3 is TGTGCCAGCAGCGGTTTAGCGGGAGGTGACTACAATGAGCAGTTCTTC. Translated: CASSGLAGGDYNEQFF.

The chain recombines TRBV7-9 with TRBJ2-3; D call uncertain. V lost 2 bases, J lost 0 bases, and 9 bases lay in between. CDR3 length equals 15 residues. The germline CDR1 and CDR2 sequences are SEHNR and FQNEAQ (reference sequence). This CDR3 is CASSLSRVSTDTQYF. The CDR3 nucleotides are TGTGCCAGCAGCTTAAGTCGCGTTAGCACAGATACGCAGTATTTT.

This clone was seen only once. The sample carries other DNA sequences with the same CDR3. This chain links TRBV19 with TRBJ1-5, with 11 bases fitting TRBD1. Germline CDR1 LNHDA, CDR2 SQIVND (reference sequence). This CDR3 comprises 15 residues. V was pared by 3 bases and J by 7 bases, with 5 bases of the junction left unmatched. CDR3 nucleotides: TGTGCCAGTAGTATCCGGGACAGGGGGAACCAGCCCCAGCATTTT. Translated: CASSIRDRGNQPQHF.

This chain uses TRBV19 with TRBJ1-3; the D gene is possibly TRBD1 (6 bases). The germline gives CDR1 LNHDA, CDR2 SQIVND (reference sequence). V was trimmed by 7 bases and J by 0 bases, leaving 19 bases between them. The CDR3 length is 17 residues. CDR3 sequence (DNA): TGTGCCAGTACCGATAGGGGGACAACCAGCTCTGGAAACACCATATATTTT. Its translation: CASTDRGTTSSGNTIYF.

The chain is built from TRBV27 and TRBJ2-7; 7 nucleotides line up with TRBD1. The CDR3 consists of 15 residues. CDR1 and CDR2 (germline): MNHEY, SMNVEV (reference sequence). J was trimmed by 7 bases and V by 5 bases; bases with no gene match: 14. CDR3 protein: CASSPHQGVPIEQYF. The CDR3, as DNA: TGTGCCAGCAGTCCTCACCAGGGGGTACCGATAGAGCAGTACTTC.

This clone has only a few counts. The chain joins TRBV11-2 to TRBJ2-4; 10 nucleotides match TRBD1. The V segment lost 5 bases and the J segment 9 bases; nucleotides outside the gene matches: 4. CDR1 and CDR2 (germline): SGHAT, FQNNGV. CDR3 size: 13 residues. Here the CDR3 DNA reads TGTGCCAGCAGCCAGGACAGGGGGGGCATTCAGTACTTC. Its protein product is CASSQDRGGIQYF. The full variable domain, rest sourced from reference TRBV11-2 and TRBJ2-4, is EAGVAQSPRYKIIEKRQSVAFWCNPISGHATLYWYQQILGQGPKLLIQFQNNGVVDDSQLPKDRFSAERLKGVDSTLKIQPAKLEDSAVYLCASSQDRGGIQYFGAGTRLSVL.

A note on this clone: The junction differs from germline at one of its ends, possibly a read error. This chain's CDR3 is CAWAHGQGVEAQYF. CDR3 DNA: TGTGCCTGGGCGCACGGACAGGGGGTAGAGGCCCAGTACTTC. The V gene is TRBV30, the J gene TRBJ2-5, with 10 bases lining up with TRBD1. This CDR3 is built from 14 residues. Germline loops: CDR1 GTSNPN, CDR2 SVGIG (reference sequence).

The CDR3 DNA reads TGTGCCAGCAGTTCTGCTGTCGGTACGCAGTATTTT. Its protein is CASSSAVGTQYF. The chain employs TRBV6-1 and TRBJ2-3; D remains ambiguous. V was shortened by 5 bases and J by 8 bases, with 11 bases between the two germline ends. CDR1 and CDR2 (germline): MNHNS, SASEGT. The length of the CDR3 is 12 residues.